A single sample gave rise to the 20 T cell receptor beta chains below, sequenced in a study of blood T cell repertoires in COVID-19. Sequenced by immunoSEQ multiplex PCR; TCRdb stores in-frame clones only, minus some. The table records about 270,000 clones, roughly 86% of them present only once. Sequenced material: peripheral blood. Every receptor here comes from a man in his forties with active or convalescent COVID-19.

The chain combines TRBV5-5 with TRBJ1-2; a possible D gene is TRBD1 (5 bases). The CDR3 has 14 residues. CDR1 is SGHKS and CDR2 is YYEKEE in the germline V gene (reference sequence). V was clipped by 4 bases and J by 6 bases, with 16 bases between them. The CDR3 loop reads CASSPRSGWDGYTF. The CDR3 DNA sequence: TGTGCCAGCAGCCCCAGATCAGGGTGGGATGGCTACACCTTC. Full variable domain (outside the CDR3, taken from reference TRBV5-5 and TRBJ1-2): DAGVTQSPTHLIKTRGQQVTLRCSPISGHKSVSWYQQVLGQGPQFIFQYYEKEERGRGNFPDRFSARQFPNYSSELNVNALLLGDSALYLCASSPRSGWDGYTFGSGTRLTVV.

The chain recombines TRBV2 with TRBJ1-3; 10 nucleotides agree with TRBD1. The CDR3 consists of 18 residues. Germline trimming cut 3 bases from V and 2 bases from J; bases unmatched to any gene: 10. Germline V CDR1 and CDR2: SNHLY, FYNNEI. The chain's CDR3 is CASSDILGGTGAGNTIYF. CDR3 bases: TGTGCCAGCAGTGATATCCTGGGGGGGACAGGGGCTGGAAACACCATATATTTT.

The rearrangement uses TRBV25-1 and TRBJ2-1; perhaps TRBD1 as D (5 bases). CDR1 is MGHDK and CDR2 is SYGVNS in the germline V gene. Trimming shortened V by 3 bases and J by 3 bases, and 12 bases separated the two germline ends. The CDR3 loop spans 15 amino acids. This CDR3 is CASSDSGQLYNEQFF. The CDR3 coding sequence is TGTGCCAGCAGTGATTCAGGGCAGCTCTACAATGAGCAGTTCTTC. Together with reference TRBV25-1 and TRBJ2-1, the CDR3 gives the full variable domain: EADIYQTPRYLVIGTGKKITLECSQTMGHDKMYWYQQDPGMELHLIHYSYGVNSTEKGDLSSESTVSRIRTEHFPLTLESARPSHTSQYLCASSDSGQLYNEQFFGPGTRLTVL.

The V call is TRBV10-3, the J call TRBJ2-3, with 8 bases fitting TRBD1. Germline loops: CDR1 ENHRY, CDR2 SYGVKD. V shed 6 bases and J 0 bases; nucleotides not matched to a gene: 8. This CDR3 has 16 amino acids. CDR3 sequence: CAIRRQGQTSTDTQYF. Here the CDR3 DNA reads TGTGCCATCAGGAGACAGGGGCAAACTAGCACAGATACGCAGTATTTT.

In this sample, this clone turned up a few times. At one end the junction does not follow the germline gene, possibly because of a read error. The V gene is TRBV5-6, the J gene TRBJ1-3, with 7 nucleotides matching TRBD1. This CDR3 has 11 amino acids. Germline V gene lookup returns CDR1 SGHDT and CDR2 YYEEEE. The CDR3 reads CASSKGSTGTF. The CDR3 DNA sequence: TGTGCCAGCAGCAAGGGGTCGACAGGGACCTTT. The variable domain in full, with the rest retrieved from reference TRBV5-6 and TRBJ1-3, is DAGVTQSPTHLIKTRGQQVTLRCSPKSGHDTVSWYQQALGQGPQFIFQYYEEEERQRGNFPDRFSGHQFPNYSSELNVNALLLGDSALYLCASSKGSTGTFGEGSWLTVV.

This clone was seen a handful of times. V gene TRBV25-1 combines with J gene TRBJ1-5; D ambiguous. Germline CDR1 is MGHDK and CDR2 is SYGVNS. V lost 3 bases and J 5 bases, leaving 8 bases between the germline ends. This CDR3 comprises 13 residues. CDR3 nucleotides: TGTGCCAGCAGTGAGGCAGGTCATCAGCCCCAGCATTTT. This sequence encodes CASSEAGHQPQHF. Full variable domain (rest looked up from reference TRBV25-1 and TRBJ1-5): EADIYQTPRYLVIGTGKKITLECSQTMGHDKMYWYQQDPGMELHLIHYSYGVNSTEKGDLSSESTVSRIRTEHFPLTLESARPSHTSQYLCASSEAGHQPQHFGDGTRLSIL.

This chain joins TRBV5-4 and TRBJ1-1; D is unresolved. Germline V CDR1 and CDR2: SGHNT, YYREEE (reference sequence). CDR3 size: 13 residues. V was trimmed by 5 bases and J by 2 bases, leaving 10 bases between them. As DNA, the CDR3 is TGTGCCAGCAGTCTGGAGGCTAACACTGAAGCTTTCTTT. It codes for CASSLEANTEAFF. Supplemented by reference TRBV5-4 and TRBJ1-1, the full variable domain reads ETGVTQSPTHLIKTRGQQVTLRCSSQSGHNTVSWYQQALGQGPQFIFQYYREEENGRGNFPPRFSGLQFPNYSSELNVNALELDDSALYLCASSLEANTEAFFGQGTRLTVV.

The J gene is TRBJ1-2, the V gene TRBV6-5; perhaps TRBD1 as D (6 bases). The CDR3 is 13 residues long. The V and J ends lost 2 bases and 2 bases respectively, with 6 bases between them. Germline CDR1 and CDR2: MNHEY and SVGAGI. The CDR3 region is CASSYQGNYGYTF. The CDR3 DNA is TGTGCCAGCAGTTACCAGGGGAACTATGGCTACACCTTC.

V gene TRBV27 combines with J gene TRBJ2-3; D is perhaps TRBD2 (7 bases). V gave up 3 bases and J gave up 1 base, with 14 bases separating them. The CDR3 is made up of 16 amino acids. In germline, CDR1 is MNHEY, CDR2 SMNVEV (reference sequence). The CDR3 loop is CASSFRRGGGTDTQYF. The CDR3 nucleotides read TGTGCCAGCAGTTTTAGAAGGGGGGGCGGCACAGATACGCAGTATTTT.

Written as DNA, the CDR3 is TGTGCCAGCAGTGATGCGGGGGGGCACAATGAGCAGTTCTTC. Its translation: CASSDAGGHNEQFF. The rearrangement links TRBV25-1 to TRBJ2-1; 9 bases match TRBD2. Trimming cost V 3 bases and J 5 bases; bases outside gene matches: 2. The CDR3 covers 14 residues. Germline V lookup: CDR1 MGHDK, CDR2 SYGVNS.

V usage is TRBV7-2 and J usage is TRBJ1-2, with 7 bases that match TRBD1. The CDR3 sequence is 17 residues long. Germline values: CDR1 SGHTA, CDR2 FQGNSA. Trimming took 5 bases from V and 5 from J; bases not matched to a gene: 17. This chain's CDR3 is CASSTSIWDSPWYGYTF. CDR3 bases: TGTGCCAGCAGCACCAGTATTTGGGACAGCCCTTGGTATGGCTACACCTTC.

As regards this clone: A read error may explain this, as a much larger clone is one base away. This chain joins TRBV7-9 and TRBJ2-2, with 10 positions matching TRBD1. This CDR3 contains 15 residues. V lost 5 bases and J lost 3; bases outside the gene matches: 3. Germline lookup yields CDR1 SEHNR and CDR2 FQNEAQ (reference sequence). CDR3 residues: CASSPGTGDTGELFF. The DNA for the CDR3 is TGTGCCAGCAGCCCCGGGACAGGGGACACCGGGGAGCTGTTTTTT.

The chain is built from TRBV3-1 (or the pseudogene TRBV3-2) and TRBJ2-5, with 15 bases that match TRBD2. J was trimmed by 3 bases and V by 5 bases; bases with no gene match: 16. This CDR3 is 20 amino acids long. Looked up from germline, CDR1 is LGHDT and CDR2 is YNNKEL (reference sequence). The CDR3 bases are TGTGCCAGCAGCTTGACTGGGACTAGCGGGGGGCTCTTGGAGGAAGAGACCCAGTACTTC. This gives the protein CASSLTGTSGGLLEEETQYF.

The gene calls are TRBV27 and TRBJ1-2; D may be TRBD1 (6 bases). The CDR3 extends over 14 amino acids. Per the germline V gene, CDR1 is MNHEY and CDR2 is SMNVEV (reference sequence). V lost 6 bases and J 8 bases, leaving 19 bases between the germline ends. CDR3 nucleotide sequence: TGTGCCAGCAGATATACAGGGATCGAGGGAGGCTACACCTTC. Protein: CASRYTGIEGGYTF.

This clone was recorded only once. V usage is TRBV18 and J usage is TRBJ1-2; 11 bases are shared with TRBD1. With V trimmed by 3 bases and J by 3 bases, 0 bases remained unmatched. This CDR3 is built from 14 residues. The germline V gene has CDR1 KGHSH and CDR2 LQKENI. CDR3 in DNA: TGTGCCAGCTCACCGGGACAGGGGGACTATGGCTACACCTTC. This translates into CASSPGQGDYGYTF. Complete variable domain (other parts from reference TRBV18 and TRBJ1-2): NAGVMQNPRHLVRRRGQEARLRCSPMKGHSHVYWYRQLPEEGLKFMVYLQKENIIDESGMPKERFSAEFPKEGPSILRIQQVVRGDSAAYFCASSPGQGDYGYTFGSGTRLTVV.

This clone was seen a few times. V is TRBV6-5 and J is TRBJ1-2; TRBD1 agrees at 7 bases. Trimming at V came to 6 bases and at J to 4 bases, leaving 8 bases not matched to a gene. The CDR3 spans 14 residues. The V gene's germline CDR1 is MNHEY and CDR2 SVGAGI. CDR3 in DNA: TGTGCCAGCAGGGGGGACAGCCAGATCTATGGCTACACCTTC. This sequence encodes CASRGDSQIYGYTF.

The J gene is TRBJ2-1, the V gene TRBV15; perhaps TRBD2 as D (6 bases). This CDR3 contains 15 residues. The germline V gene encodes CDR1 LNHNV and CDR2 YYDKDF (reference sequence). The V end was cut by 3 bases, the J end by 4 bases, with 13 bases between. The CDR3 is CATSRGSEGYNEQFF. CDR3 nucleotides: TGTGCCACCAGCAGGGGGTCGGAGGGGTACAATGAGCAGTTCTTC.

The V gene is TRBV7-9, the J gene TRBJ1-1; no firm D call. This CDR3 region has 10 residues. V lost 4 bases to trimming and J lost 9 bases, with 6 bases between them. Looked up from germline, CDR1 is SEHNR and CDR2 is FQNEAQ (reference sequence). CDR3 coding DNA: TGTGCCAGCAGCTCCTCCCAAGCTTTCTTT. Its translation: CASSSSQAFF.

V gene TRBV21-1 combines with J gene TRBJ1-1; the table names TRBD1, a call not compared with the DNA. TRBV21-1 is listed as a pseudogene. The CDR3 covers 17 residues. The CDR3 coding sequence is TGTGCCAGCAGCAGGCCCGTCAGGGGACATAGGAACACTGAAGCTTTCTTT. Amino acid sequence: CASSRPVRGHRNTEAFF.

This chain connects TRBV9 to TRBJ2-7, with TRBD2 matching over 15 bases. V lost 4 bases, J lost 2 bases, and 13 bases stayed unmatched. There are 19 residues in the CDR3. Germline V gene lookup returns CDR1 SGDLS and CDR2 YYNGEE. The DNA for the CDR3 is TGTGCCAGCAGCACCCACGGAGGACTAGCGGGAGGGCCCGCCTACGAGCAGTACTTC. It yields the protein CASSTHGGLAGGPAYEQYF.